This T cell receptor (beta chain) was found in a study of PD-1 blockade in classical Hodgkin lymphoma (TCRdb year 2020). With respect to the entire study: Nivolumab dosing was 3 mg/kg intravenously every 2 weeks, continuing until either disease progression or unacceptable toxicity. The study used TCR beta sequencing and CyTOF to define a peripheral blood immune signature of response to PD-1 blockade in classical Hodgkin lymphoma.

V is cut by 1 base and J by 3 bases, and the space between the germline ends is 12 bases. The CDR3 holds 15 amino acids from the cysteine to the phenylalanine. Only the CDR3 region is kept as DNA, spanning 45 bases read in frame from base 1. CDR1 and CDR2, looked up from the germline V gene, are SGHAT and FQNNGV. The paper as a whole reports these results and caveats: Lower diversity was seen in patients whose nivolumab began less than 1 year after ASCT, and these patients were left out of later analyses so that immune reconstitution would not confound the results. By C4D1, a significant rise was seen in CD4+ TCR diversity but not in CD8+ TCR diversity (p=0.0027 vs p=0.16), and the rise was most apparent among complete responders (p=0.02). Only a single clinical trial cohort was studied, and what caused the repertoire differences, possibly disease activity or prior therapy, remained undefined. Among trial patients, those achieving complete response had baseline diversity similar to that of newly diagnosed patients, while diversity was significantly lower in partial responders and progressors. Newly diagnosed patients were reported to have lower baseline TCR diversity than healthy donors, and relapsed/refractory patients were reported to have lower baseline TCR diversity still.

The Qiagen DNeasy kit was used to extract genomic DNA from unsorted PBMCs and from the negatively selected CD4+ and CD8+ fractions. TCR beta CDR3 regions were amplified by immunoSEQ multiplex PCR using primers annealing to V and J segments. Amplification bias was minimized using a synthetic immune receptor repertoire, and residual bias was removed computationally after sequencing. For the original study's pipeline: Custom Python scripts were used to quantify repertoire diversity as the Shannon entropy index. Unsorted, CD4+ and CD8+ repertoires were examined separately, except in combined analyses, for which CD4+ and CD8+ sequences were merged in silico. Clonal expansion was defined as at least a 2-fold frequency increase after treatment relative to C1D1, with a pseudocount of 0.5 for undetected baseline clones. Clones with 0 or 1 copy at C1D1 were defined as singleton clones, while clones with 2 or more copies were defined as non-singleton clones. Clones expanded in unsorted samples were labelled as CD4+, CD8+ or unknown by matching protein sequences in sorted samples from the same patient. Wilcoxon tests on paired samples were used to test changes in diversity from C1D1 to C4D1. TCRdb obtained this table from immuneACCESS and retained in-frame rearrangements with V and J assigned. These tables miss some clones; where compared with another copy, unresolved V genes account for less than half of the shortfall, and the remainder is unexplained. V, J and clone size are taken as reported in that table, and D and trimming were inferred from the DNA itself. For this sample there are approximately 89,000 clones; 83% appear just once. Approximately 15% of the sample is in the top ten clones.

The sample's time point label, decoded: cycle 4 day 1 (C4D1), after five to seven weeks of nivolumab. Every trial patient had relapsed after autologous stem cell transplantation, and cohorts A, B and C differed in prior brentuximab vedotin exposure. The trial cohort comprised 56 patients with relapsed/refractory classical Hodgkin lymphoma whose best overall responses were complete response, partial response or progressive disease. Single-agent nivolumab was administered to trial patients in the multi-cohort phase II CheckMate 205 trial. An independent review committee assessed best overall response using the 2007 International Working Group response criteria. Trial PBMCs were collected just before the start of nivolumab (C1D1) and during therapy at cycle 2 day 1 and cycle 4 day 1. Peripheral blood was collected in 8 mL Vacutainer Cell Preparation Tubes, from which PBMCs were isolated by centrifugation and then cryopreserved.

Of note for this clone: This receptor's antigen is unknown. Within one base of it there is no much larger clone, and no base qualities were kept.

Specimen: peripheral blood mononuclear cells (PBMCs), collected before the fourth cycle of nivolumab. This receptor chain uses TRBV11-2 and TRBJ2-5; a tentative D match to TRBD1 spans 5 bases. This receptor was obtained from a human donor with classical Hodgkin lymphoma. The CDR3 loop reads CASSLVVDSEETQYF. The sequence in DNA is TGTGCCAGCAGCTTAGTGGTCGACAGCGAAGAGACCCAGTACTTC. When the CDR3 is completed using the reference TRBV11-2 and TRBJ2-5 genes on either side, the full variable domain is EAGVAQSPRYKIIEKRQSVAFWCNPISGHATLYWYQQILGQGPKLLIQFQNNGVVDDSQLPKDRFSAERLKGVDSTLKIQPAKLEDSAVYLCASSLVVDSEETQYFGPGTRLLVL.